What follows are 14 T cell receptor beta chains derived from one specimen sequenced in a study of CD8 T cells in Susac syndrome. After extraction with the RNeasy kit, about 0.5 to 1 ug of the RNA was reverse transcribed using random hexamers. MiXCR, applied by TCRdb to the immunoSEQ multiplex PCR reads, yields one record per CDR3 protein. This repertoire shows more than 150,000 distinct CDR3 sequences, about 95% found once; its top ten account for 0.16%. The sequencing input was CD8+ T cells from PBMCs. All receptors come from a human donor with Susac syndrome.

This clonotype showed up just a few times. The gene calls are TRBV29-1 and TRBJ1-2; D is unclear. The CDR3 length is 10 residues. Trimming took off 2 bases at V and 5 bases at J, with 3 bases between the two ends. The germline CDR1 and CDR2 sequences are SQVTM and ANQGSEA. In DNA, the CDR3 is TGCAGCGTTGAAAGTTATGGCTACACCTTC. Its protein is CSVESYGYTF.

The chain uses TRBV10-2 and TRBJ2-7; D ambiguous. Germline-derived CDR1 and CDR2 are WSHSY and SAAADI. This CDR3 is 17 amino acids long. Trimming removed 6 bases at V and 0 bases at J, with 21 bases between. CDR3 coding DNA: TGCGCCAGCAGAACTCTTATCACAGCTCCCAGCTCCTACGAGCAGTACTTC. Its protein is CASRTLITAPSSYEQYF.

The J gene is TRBJ2-7, the V gene TRBV5-1, with TRBD1 as a possible D gene (6 bases). The CDR3 totals 14 residues. The V gene's germline CDR1 is SGHRS and CDR2 YFSETQ. V lost 3 bases, J lost 7 bases, and 17 bases lay in between. CDR3: CASSSDRTLMEQYF. For the CDR3, the DNA is TGCGCCAGCAGCTCTGACAGGACTTTAATGGAGCAGTACTTC. The variable domain in full, completed from reference TRBV5-1 and TRBJ2-7, reads KAGVTQTPRYLIKTRGQQVTLSCSPISGHRSVSWYQQTPGQGLQFLFEYFSETQRNKGNFPGRFSGRQFSNSRSEMNVSTLELGDSALYLCASSSDRTLMEQYFGPGTRLTVT.

V gene TRBV9 combines with J gene TRBJ1-2; D is uncertain. Per germline, CDR1 SGDLS and CDR2 YYNGEE. The CDR3 covers 15 residues. Trimming removed 0 bases at V and 8 bases at J, with 17 bases between. The DNA for the CDR3 is TGTGCCAGCAGCGTAGCTACGAACTATCCTCAGGGCTACACCTTC. Translated, it gives CASSVATNYPQGYTF.

This chain joins TRBV3-1 and TRBJ2-3; TRBD2 matches 10 bases. This CDR3 has 17 amino acids. Germline CDR1 reads LGHDT; CDR2 reads YNNKEL (reference sequence). V gave up 0 bases and J gave up 12 bases; unmatched junction bases: 15. CDR3 amino acids: CASSQDRELAGARAQYF. The CDR3 nucleotides are TGTGCCAGCAGCCAAGATCGTGAGCTAGCGGGGGCGAGGGCCCAGTATTTT.

CDR3 protein: CAWSVTVFSGNTIYF. In nucleotides, the CDR3 is TGTGCCTGGAGTGTAACCGTTTTCTCTGGAAACACCATATATTTT. The chain combines TRBV30 with TRBJ1-3; no definite D call. Germline values: CDR1 GTSNPN, CDR2 SVGIG (reference sequence). V was cut by 0 bases and J by 0 bases, with 9 bases left in between. CDR3 length: 15 amino acids.

The chain has TRBV7-2 and TRBJ1-1, with 7 positions matching TRBD1. CDR1 and CDR2 (germline): SGHTA, FQGNSA. The CDR3 runs 13 residues. V dropped 5 bases and J dropped 6; count of bases not matched to a gene: 6. Here the CDR3 DNA reads TGTGCCAGCAGCGCAGACAGGGTCGCTGAAGCTTTCTTT. Its translation: CASSADRVAEAFF.

The V call is TRBV5-1, the J call TRBJ2-5, with 8 nucleotides matching TRBD2. There are 16 residues in the CDR3. J lost 5 bases, V lost 0 bases, and 9 bases had no gene match. The germline CDR1 and CDR2 sequences are SGHRS and YFSETQ. The CDR3 reads CASSLELAGSSETQYF. The DNA for the CDR3 is TGCGCCAGCAGCTTGGAATTAGCGGGGTCGTCGGAGACCCAGTACTTC.

The chain recombines TRBV5-1 with TRBJ2-6; D gene ambiguous. Per germline, CDR1 SGHRS and CDR2 YFSETQ. The CDR3 totals 14 residues. Trimming removed 5 bases at V and 1 base at J, with 7 bases between. The CDR3 DNA is TGCGCCAGCAGTCGGATTTCTGGGGCCAACGTCCTGACTTTC. This gives the protein CASSRISGANVLTF.

The chain recombines TRBV7-9 with TRBJ2-5; D gene uncertain. V gave up 6 bases and J gave up 5 bases, with 4 bases separating them. Germline V gene sequence: CDR1 SEHNR, CDR2 FQNEAQ (reference sequence). The CDR3 loop spans 10 amino acids. The CDR3 DNA is TGTGCCAGCAGGGGTGAGACCCAGTACTTC. It encodes CASRGETQYF.

This chain uses TRBV27 with TRBJ2-7, with 7 positions matching TRBD2. The V and J ends lost 5 bases and 3 bases, in that order; junction bases with no gene match: 7. Germline V gives CDR1 MNHEY, CDR2 SMNVEV (reference sequence). The CDR3 has 14 amino acids. This CDR3 reads CASSTSGTGYEQYF. CDR3 nucleotide sequence: TGTGCCAGCAGTACCAGCGGGACCGGCTACGAGCAGTACTTC.

The V gene is TRBV6-4, the J gene TRBJ2-2; D may be TRBD2 (6 bases). V gave up 4 bases and J gave up 4 bases, with 10 bases separating them. The CDR3 extends over 14 amino acids. Germline-derived CDR1 and CDR2 are MRHNA and SNTAGT. The CDR3 nucleotides read TGTGCCAGCAGTGCGAGGGGAGGCACCGGGGAGCTGTTTTTT. This gives the protein CASSARGGTGELFF.

This chain joins TRBV30 and TRBJ2-7; no definite D call. The CDR3 consists of 12 residues. Trimming pared 3 bases from V and 6 bases from J, leaving 12 bases between. Germline CDR1 is GTSNPN and CDR2 is SVGIG (reference sequence). CDR3: CAWSGEFPEQYF. The DNA for the CDR3 is TGTGCCTGGAGCGGTGAGTTCCCCGAGCAGTACTTC.

V gene TRBV11-2 combines with J gene TRBJ2-1, with no clear D. CDR1 is SGHAT, CDR2 FQNNGV, per germline. CDR3 length: 14 amino acids. With 0 bases removed from V and 4 bases from J, the gap between germline ends came to 7 bases. In DNA form, the CDR3 reads TGTGCCAGCAGCTTAGAGGACGGATACAATGAGCAGTTCTTC. This encodes CASSLEDGYNEQFF.